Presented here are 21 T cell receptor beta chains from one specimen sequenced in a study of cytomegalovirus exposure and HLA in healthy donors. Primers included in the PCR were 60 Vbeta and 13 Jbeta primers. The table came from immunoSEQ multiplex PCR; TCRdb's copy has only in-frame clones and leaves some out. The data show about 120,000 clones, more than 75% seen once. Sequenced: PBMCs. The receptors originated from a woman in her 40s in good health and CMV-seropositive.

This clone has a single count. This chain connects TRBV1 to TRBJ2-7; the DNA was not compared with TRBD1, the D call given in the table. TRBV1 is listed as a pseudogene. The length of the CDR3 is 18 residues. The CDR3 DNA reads TGCACCAGCAGCCATCCCGGACAGGGGTCGCTCCAAACCTACGAGCAGTACTTC. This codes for CTSSHPGQGSLQTYEQYF.

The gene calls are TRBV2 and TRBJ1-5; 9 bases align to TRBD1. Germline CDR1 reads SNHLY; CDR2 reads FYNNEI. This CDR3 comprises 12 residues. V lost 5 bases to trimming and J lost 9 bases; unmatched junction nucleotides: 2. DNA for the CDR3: TGTGCCAGCAGTACGGACAGGGGGCCCCAGCATTTT. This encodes CASSTDRGPQHF.

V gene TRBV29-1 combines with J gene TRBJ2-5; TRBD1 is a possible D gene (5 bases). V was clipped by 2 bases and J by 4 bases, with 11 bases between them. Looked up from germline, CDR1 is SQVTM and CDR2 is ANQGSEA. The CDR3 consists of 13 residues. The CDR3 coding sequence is TGCAGCGTTGAAAAACAGGAAGGAGAGACCCAGTACTTC. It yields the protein CSVEKQEGETQYF.

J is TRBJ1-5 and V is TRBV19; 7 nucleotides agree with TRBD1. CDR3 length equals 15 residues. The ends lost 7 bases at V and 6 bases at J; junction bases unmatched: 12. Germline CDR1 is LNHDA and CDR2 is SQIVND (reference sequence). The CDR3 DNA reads TGTGCCAGTAATGATTTGCGAGGGGGCGGTCAGCCCCAGCATTTT. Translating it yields CASNDLRGGGQPQHF. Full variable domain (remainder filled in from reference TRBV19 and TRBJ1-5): DGGITQSPKYLFRKEGQNVTLSCEQNLNHDAMYWYRQDPGQGLRLIYYSQIVNDFQKGDIAEGYSVSREKKESFPLTVTSAQKNPTAFYLCASNDLRGGGQPQHFGDGTRLSIL.

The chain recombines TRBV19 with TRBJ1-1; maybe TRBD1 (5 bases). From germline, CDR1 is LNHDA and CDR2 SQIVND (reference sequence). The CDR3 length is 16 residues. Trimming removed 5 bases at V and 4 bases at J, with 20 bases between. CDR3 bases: TGTGCCAGTAGTCCCCCCAGGGCAGGAGTTGGCACTGAAGCTTTCTTT. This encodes CASSPPRAGVGTEAFF.

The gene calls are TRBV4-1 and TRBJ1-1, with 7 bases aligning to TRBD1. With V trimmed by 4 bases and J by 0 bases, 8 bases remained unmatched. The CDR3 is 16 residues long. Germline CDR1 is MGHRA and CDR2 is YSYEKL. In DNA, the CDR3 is TGCGCCAGCAGCCCGGGACAGTACACCATGAACACTGAAGCTTTCTTT. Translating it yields CASSPGQYTMNTEAFF.

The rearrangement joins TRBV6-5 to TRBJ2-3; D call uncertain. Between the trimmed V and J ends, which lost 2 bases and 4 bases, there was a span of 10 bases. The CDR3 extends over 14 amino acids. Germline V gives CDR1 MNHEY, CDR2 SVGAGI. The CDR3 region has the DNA TGTGCCAGCAGTTACCCGGAGCAGCCAGATACGCAGTATTTT. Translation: CASSYPEQPDTQYF.

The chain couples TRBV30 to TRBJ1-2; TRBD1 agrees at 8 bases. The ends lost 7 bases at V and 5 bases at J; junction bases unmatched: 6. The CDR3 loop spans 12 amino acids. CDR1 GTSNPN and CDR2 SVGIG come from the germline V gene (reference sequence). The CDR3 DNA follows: TGTGCCTACGGACAGGGAGGTTATGGCTACACCTTC. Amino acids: CAYGQGGYGYTF.

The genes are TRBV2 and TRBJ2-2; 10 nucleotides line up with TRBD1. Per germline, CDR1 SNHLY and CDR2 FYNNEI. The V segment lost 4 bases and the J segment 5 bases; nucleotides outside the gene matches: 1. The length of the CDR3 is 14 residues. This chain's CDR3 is CASSVDRGTGELFF. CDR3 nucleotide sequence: TGTGCCAGCAGTGTGGACAGGGGGACCGGGGAGCTGTTTTTT. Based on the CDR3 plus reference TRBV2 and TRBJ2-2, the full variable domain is EPEVTQTPSHQVTQMGQEVILRCVPISNHLYFYWYRQILGQKVEFLVSFYNNEISEKSEIFDDQFSVERPDGSNFTLKIRSTKLEDSAMYFCASSVDRGTGELFFGEGSRLTVL.

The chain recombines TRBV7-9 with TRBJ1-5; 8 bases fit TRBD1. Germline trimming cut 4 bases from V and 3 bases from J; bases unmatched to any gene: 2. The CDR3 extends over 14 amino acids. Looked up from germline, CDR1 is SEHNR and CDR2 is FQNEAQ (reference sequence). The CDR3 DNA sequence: TGTGCCAGCAGCTCGACAGGGGACAATCAGCCCCAGCATTTT. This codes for CASSSTGDNQPQHF.

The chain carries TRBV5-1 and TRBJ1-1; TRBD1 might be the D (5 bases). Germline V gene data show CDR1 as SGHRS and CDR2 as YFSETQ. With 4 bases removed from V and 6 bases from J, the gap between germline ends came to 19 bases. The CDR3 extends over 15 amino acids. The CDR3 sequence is CASSAGGTSRAEAFF. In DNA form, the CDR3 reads TGCGCCAGCAGCGCCGGAGGGACTTCTAGGGCTGAAGCTTTCTTT.

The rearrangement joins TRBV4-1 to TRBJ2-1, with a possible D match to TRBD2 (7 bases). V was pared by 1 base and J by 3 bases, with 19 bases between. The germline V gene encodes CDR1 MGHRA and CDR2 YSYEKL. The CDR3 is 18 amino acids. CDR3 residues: CASSQAGRRGGNYNEQFF. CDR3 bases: TGCGCCAGCAGCCAAGCGGGTAGAAGGGGGGGAAACTACAATGAGCAGTTCTTC.

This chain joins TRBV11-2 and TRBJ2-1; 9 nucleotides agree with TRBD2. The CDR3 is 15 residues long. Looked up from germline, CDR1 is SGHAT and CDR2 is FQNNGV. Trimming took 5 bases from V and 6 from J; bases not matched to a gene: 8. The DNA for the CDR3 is TGTGCCAGCAGCCAACGCATAGCGGGGGTCAATGAGCAGTTCTTC. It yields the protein CASSQRIAGVNEQFF.

CDR3 loop: CASSFSKGLVSSYNSPLHF. As DNA, the CDR3 is TGTGCCAGCAGCTTCTCGAAGGGGCTAGTAAGCTCCTATAATTCACCCCTCCACTTT. The chain joins TRBV5-6 to TRBJ1-6; the D gene is possibly TRBD1 (5 bases). V lost 2 bases to trimming and J lost 0 bases, with 18 bases between them. The CDR3 spans 19 residues. Germline V gene data show CDR1 as SGHDT and CDR2 as YYEEEE. Based on the CDR3 plus reference TRBV5-6 and TRBJ1-6, the full variable domain is DAGVTQSPTHLIKTRGQQVTLRCSPKSGHDTVSWYQQALGQGPQFIFQYYEEEERQRGNFPDRFSGHQFPNYSSELNVNALLLGDSALYLCASSFSKGLVSSYNSPLHFGNGTRLTVT.

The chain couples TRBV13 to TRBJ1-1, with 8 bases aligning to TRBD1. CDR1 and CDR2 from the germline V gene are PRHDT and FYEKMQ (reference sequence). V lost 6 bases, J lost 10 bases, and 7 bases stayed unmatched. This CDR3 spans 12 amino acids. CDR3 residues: CASRFQGARAFF. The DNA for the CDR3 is TGTGCCAGCAGGTTTCAGGGGGCGCGAGCTTTCTTT.

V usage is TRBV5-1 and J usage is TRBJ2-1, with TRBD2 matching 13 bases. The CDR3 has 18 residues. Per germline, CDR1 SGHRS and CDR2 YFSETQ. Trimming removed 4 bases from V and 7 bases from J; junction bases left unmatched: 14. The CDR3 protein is CASSQVPLGTSGVNEQFF. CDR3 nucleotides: TGCGCCAGCAGCCAAGTCCCCCTCGGGACTAGCGGGGTGAATGAGCAGTTCTTC.

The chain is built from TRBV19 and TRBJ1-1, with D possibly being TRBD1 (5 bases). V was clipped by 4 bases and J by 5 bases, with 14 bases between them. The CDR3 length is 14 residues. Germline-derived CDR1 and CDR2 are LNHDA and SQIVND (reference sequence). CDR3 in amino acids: CASSTREEGTEAFF. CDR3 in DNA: TGTGCCAGTAGTACACGGGAGGAGGGGACTGAAGCTTTCTTT.

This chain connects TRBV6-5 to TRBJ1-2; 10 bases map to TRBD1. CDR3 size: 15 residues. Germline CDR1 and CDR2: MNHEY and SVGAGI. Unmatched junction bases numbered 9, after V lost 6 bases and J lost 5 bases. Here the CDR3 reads CASSFDRGLGYGYTF. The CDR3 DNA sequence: TGTGCCAGCAGCTTCGACAGGGGGCTGGGGTATGGCTACACCTTC.

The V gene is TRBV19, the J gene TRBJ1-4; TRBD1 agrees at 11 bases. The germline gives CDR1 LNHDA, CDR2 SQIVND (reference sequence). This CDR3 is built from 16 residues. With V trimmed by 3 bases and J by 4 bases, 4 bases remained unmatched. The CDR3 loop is CASSMGQGVDNEKLFF. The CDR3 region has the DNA TGTGCCAGTAGTATGGGACAGGGGGTAGATAATGAAAAACTGTTTTTT.

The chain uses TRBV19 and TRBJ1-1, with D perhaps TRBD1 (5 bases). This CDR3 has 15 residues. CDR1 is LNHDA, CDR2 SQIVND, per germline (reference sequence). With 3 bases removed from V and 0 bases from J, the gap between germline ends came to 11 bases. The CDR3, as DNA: TGTGCCAGTAGTATCCAGGGTAAGATGAACACTGAAGCTTTCTTT. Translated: CASSIQGKMNTEAFF.

The CDR3 spells CASSQTGSESTGELFF. CDR3 nucleotide sequence: TGCGCCAGCAGCCAGACAGGGAGCGAGAGCACCGGGGAGCTGTTTTTT. V is TRBV5-1 and J is TRBJ2-2; 7 nucleotides align to TRBD1. The CDR3 contains 16 residues. Per the germline V gene, CDR1 is SGHRS and CDR2 is YFSETQ. Losses at the gene ends were 4 bases for V and 4 bases for J; bases not matched to a gene: 10.